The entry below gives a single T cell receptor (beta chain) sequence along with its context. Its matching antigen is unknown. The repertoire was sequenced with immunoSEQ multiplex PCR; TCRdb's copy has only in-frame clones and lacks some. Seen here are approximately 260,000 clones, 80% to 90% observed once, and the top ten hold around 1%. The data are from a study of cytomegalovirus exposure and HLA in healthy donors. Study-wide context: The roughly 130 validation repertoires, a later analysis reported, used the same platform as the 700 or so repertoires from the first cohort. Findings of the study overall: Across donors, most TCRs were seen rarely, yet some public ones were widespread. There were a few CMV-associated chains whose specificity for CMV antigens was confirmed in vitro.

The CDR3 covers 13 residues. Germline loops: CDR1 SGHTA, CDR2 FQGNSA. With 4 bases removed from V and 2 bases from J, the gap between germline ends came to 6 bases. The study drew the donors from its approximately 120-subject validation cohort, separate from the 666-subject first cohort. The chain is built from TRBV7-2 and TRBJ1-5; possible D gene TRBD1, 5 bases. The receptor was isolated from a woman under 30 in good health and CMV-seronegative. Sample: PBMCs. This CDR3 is CASSWGGNQPQHF. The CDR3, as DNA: TGTGCCAGCAGCTGGGGGGGCAATCAGCCCCAGCATTTT.